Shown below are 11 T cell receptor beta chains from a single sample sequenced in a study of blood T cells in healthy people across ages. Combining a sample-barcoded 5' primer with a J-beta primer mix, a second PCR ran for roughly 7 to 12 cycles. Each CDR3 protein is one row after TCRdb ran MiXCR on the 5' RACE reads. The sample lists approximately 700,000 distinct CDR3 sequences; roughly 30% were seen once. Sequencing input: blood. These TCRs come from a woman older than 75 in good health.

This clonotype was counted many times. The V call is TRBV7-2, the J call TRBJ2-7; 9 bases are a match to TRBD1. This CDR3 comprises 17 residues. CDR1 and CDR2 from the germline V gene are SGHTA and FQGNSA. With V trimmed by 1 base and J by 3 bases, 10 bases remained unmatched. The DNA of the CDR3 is TGTGCCAGCAGCTTAGTCCTGACAGGGGGGAAAGGCTACGAGCAGTACTTC. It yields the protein CASSLVLTGGKGYEQYF.

The CDR3 loop reads CASSSGATETQYF. In DNA form, the CDR3 reads TGTGCCAGCAGTTCAGGGGCGACGGAGACCCAGTACTTC. The V and J genes are TRBV12-3 or TRBV12-4 and TRBJ2-5; D is perhaps TRBD1 (6 bases). This CDR3 comprises 13 residues. V shed 4 bases and J shed 5 bases, with 11 bases lying between them.

The CDR3 DNA follows: TGTGCCAGCAGTGTTCGGGGGGGCCGGGATACGCAGTATTTT. Its translation: CASSVRGGRDTQYF. This chain links TRBV6-1 with TRBJ2-3; 8 positions agree with TRBD2. After removal of 4 bases from V and 6 bases from J, the junction contained 6 bases not matched to a gene. This CDR3 spans 14 amino acids. Germline V gives CDR1 MNHNS, CDR2 SASEGT.

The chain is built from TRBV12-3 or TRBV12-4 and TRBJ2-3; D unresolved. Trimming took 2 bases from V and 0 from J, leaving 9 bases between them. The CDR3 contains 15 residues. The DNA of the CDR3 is TGTGCCAGCAGTTTATTTAGAGGCAGCACAGATACGCAGTATTTT. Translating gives CASSLFRGSTDTQYF.

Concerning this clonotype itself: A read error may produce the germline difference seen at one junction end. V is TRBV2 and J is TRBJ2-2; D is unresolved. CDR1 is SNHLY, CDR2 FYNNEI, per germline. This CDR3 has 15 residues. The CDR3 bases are TGTGTCAGCAGTGAGATCTCCTACGCCACCGGGGAGCTGTTTTTT. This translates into CVSSEISYATGELFF.

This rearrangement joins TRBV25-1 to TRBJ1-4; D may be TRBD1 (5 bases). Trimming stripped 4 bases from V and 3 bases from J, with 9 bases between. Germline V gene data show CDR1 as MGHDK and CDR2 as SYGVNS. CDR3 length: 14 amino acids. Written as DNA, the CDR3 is TGTGCCAGCAGTGCGGGGGGTCCTAATGAAAAACTGTTTTTT. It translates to CASSAGGPNEKLFF.

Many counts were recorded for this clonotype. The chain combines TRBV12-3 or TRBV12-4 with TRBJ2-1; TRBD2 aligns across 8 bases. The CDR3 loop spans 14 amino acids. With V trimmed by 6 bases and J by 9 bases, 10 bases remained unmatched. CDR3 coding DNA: TGTGCCAGCAGATTTCCGGGACTAGAGGGTGAGCAGTTCTTC. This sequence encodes CASRFPGLEGEQFF.

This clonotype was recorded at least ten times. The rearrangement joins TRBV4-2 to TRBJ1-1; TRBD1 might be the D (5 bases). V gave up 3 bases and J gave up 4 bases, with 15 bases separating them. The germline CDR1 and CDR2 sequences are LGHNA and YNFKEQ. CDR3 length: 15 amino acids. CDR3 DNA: TGTGCCAGCAGCCAGCTAAGGGGATGGGGCACTGAAGCTTTCTTT. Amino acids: CASSQLRGWGTEAFF.

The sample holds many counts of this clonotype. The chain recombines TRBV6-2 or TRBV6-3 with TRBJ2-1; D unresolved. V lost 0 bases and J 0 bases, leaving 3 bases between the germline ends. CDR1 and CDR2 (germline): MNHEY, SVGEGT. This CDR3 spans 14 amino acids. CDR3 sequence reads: CASSYSASYNEQFF. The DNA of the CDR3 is TGTGCCAGCAGTTACTCAGCCTCCTACAATGAGCAGTTCTTC.

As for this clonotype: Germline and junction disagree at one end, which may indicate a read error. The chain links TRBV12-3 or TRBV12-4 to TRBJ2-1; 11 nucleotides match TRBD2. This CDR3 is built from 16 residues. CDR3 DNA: TGTGCCAGCAGTTTAAGTCTAGCGGGGGGATACAATGGGCAGTTCTTC. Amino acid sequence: CASSLSLAGGYNGQFF.

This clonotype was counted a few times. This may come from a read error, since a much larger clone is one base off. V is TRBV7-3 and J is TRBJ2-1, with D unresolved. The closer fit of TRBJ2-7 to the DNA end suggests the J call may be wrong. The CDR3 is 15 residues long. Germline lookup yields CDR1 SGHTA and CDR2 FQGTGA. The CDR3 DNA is TGTGCCAGCAGCCTCGATTTAGGTATTTACAATGAGCAGTACTTC. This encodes CASSLDLGIYNEQYF.